This TCR beta chain was identified in a study of T cell responses to AZD1222 COVID-19 vaccine. TCRdb keeps only in-frame clones here, not all; method: immunoSEQ multiplex PCR. Here the sample spans 150,000 or so clones, nearly 90% being singletons. Germline V lookup: CDR1 SGHTA, CDR2 FQGTGA. Trimming pared 4 bases from V and 3 bases from J, leaving 13 bases between. The CDR3 spans 14 residues. The source is an adult in good health. The chain combines TRBV7-3 with TRBJ2-7, with D perhaps TRBD1 (5 bases). The sample was peripheral blood, taken on day 0 of AZD1222 vaccination. This CDR3 reads CASSSTWTSYEQYF. As DNA, the CDR3 is TGTGCCAGCAGCTCCACTTGGACAAGCTACGAGCAGTACTTC. Together with reference TRBV7-3 and TRBJ2-7, the CDR3 gives the full variable domain: GAGVSQTPSNKVTEKGKYVELRCDPISGHTALYWYRQSLGQGPEFLIYFQGTGAADDSGLPNDRFFAVRPEGSVSTLKIQRTERGDSAVYLCASSSTWTSYEQYFGPGTRLTVT.